Listed below are T cell receptor beta chains from one sample, sequenced in a study of cytomegalovirus exposure and HLA in healthy donors. Clones were sequenced by immunoSEQ multiplex PCR, and TCRdb holds only the in-frame ones, with some missing. The sample consists of 160,000 or so clones, approximately 80% of them appearing once. The sequencing input was PBMCs. The source of these receptors is a woman aged 30 to 39 in good health and CMV-seropositive. Each CDR3 is given with its conserved first and last residue. Fields, in order: D gene, CDR3 length, clone size, J gene, V gene, CDR3 protein, CDR3 DNA. D genes are given only for firm matches. Where a row states a size, it is once, few, many or the class of an expanded clone; other rows omit it.

D: TRBD1
length: 15
size: once
J: TRBJ1-6
V: TRBV14
CDR3: CASSSQGARNSPLHF
DNA: TGTGCCAGCAGCTCACAGGGGGCACGTAATTCACCCCTCCACTTT

D: TRBD1
length: 16
size: .
J: TRBJ1-1
V: TRBV2
CDR3: CASRDRYRDRDTEAFF
DNA: TGTGCCAGCAGAGACAGATACAGGGACAGAGACACTGAAGCTTTCTTT

D: .
length: 13
size: .
J: TRBJ1-1
V: TRBV7-3
CDR3: CASSSDLGTEAFF
DNA: TGTGCCAGCAGCTCGGACTTAGGTACTGAAGCTTTCTTT

D: .
length: 16
size: once
J: TRBJ1-1
V: TRBV7-8
CDR3: CASSLALNSMNTEAFF
DNA: TGTGCCAGCAGCTTAGCCCTAAACAGCATGAACACTGAAGCTTTCTTT

D: .
length: 15
size: once
J: TRBJ1-3
V: TRBV9
CDR3: CASSVLEAPGNTIYF
DNA: TGTGCCAGCAGCGTACTGGAGGCGCCTGGAAACACCATATATTTT

D: TRBD2
length: 14
size: once
J: TRBJ2-3
V: TRBV6-5
CDR3: CASSQRDGTDTQYF
DNA: TGTGCCAGCAGTCAGCGGGACGGCACAGATACGCAGTATTTT

D: .
length: 13
size: .
J: TRBJ1-1
V: TRBV6-1
CDR3: CASREGAISEAFF
DNA: TGTGCCAGCAGGGAGGGTGCAATCTCTGAAGCTTTCTTT

D: .
length: 13
size: .
J: TRBJ2-7
V: TRBV7-2
CDR3: CASSYGGVYEQYF
DNA: TGTGCCAGCAGCTACGGGGGAGTATACGAGCAGTACTTC

D: .
length: 15
size: .
J: TRBJ2-7
V: TRBV19
CDR3: CASSIGRGISYEQYF
DNA: TGTGCCAGTAGTATAGGACGGGGAATTTCCTACGAGCAGTACTTC

D: TRBD1
length: 13
size: .
J: TRBJ1-1
V: TRBV7-3
CDR3: CASSLGTGAEAFF
DNA: TGTGCCAGCAGCTTAGGGACAGGGGCTGAAGCTTTCTTT

D: .
length: 12
size: .
J: TRBJ1-5
V: TRBV5-6
CDR3: CASSLSDQPQHF
DNA: TGTGCCAGCAGCTTGTCAGATCAGCCCCAGCATTTT

D: TRBD2
length: 16
size: .
J: TRBJ2-2
V: TRBV6-5
CDR3: CASSNLGLVAAGELFF
DNA: TGTGCCAGCAGTAACTTGGGACTAGTTGCGGCCGGGGAGCTGTTTTTT

D: .
length: 12
size: once
J: TRBJ1-1
V: TRBV30
CDR3: CAWVQGGTEAFF
DNA: TGTGCCTGGGTCCAGGGTGGAACTGAAGCTTTCTTT

D: TRBD1
length: 16
size: .
J: TRBJ2-4
V: TRBV6-1
CDR3: CASSEQGTGGGNIQYF
DNA: TGTGCCAGCAGTGAACAAGGTACAGGGGGCGGAAACATTCAGTACTTC

D: .
length: 15
size: .
J: TRBJ2-3
V: TRBV19
CDR3: CASSIGRARTDTQYF
DNA: TGTGCCAGTAGTATTGGCAGGGCGAGAACAGATACGCAGTATTTT

D: .
length: 14
size: .
J: TRBJ1-4
V: TRBV30
CDR3: CAWSTGGVNEKLFF
DNA: TGTGCCTGGAGTACCGGGGGGGTCAATGAAAAACTGTTTTTT

D: .
length: 16
size: .
J: TRBJ2-1
V: TRBV29-1
CDR3: CSVEDGSGPSYNEQFF
DNA: TGCAGCGTTGAAGATGGAAGCGGACCCTCCTACAATGAGCAGTTCTTC

D: .
length: 15
size: .
J: TRBJ1-1
V: TRBV7-8
CDR3: CASSSFGGGSTEAFF
DNA: TGTGCCAGCAGCTCCTTTGGGGGGGGGAGCACTGAAGCTTTCTTT

D: TRBD1
length: 15
size: .
J: TRBJ1-1
V: TRBV5-4
CDR3: CASSFLTGGETEAFF
DNA: TGTGCCAGCAGCTTCCTGACAGGGGGAGAAACTGAAGCTTTCTTT

D: TRBD1
length: 16
size: .
J: TRBJ1-5
V: TRBV19
CDR3: CASSVRTGVLNQPQHF
DNA: TGTGCCAGTAGTGTCAGGACAGGAGTTCTCAATCAGCCCCAGCATTTT

D: TRBD1
length: 16
size: .
J: TRBJ1-1
V: TRBV25-1
CDR3: CASSPLAGGTHTEAFF
DNA: TGTGCCAGCAGTCCCCTCGCAGGGGGAACCCACACTGAAGCTTTCTTT

D: TRBD2
length: 13
size: once
J: TRBJ2-7
V: TRBV30
CDR3: CAWSAGTNYEQYF
DNA: TGTGCCTGGAGTGCAGGGACTAACTACGAGCAGTACTTC

D: .
length: 15
size: .
J: TRBJ2-7
V: TRBV12-2
CDR3: CASRLGRRGRYEQYF
DNA: TGTGCAAGTCGCTTAGGGCGCAGGGGTCGATACGAGCAGTACTTC

D: .
length: 13
size: .
J: TRBJ1-5
V: TRBV19
CDR3: CASSNPRVPPQHF
DNA: TGTGCCAGTAGCAATCCACGGGTCCCGCCCCAGCATTTT